Below, 21 T cell receptor beta chains from the same sample are listed, as sequenced in a study of beta chain features in type 1 diabetes. Every bit of the isolated RNA underwent reverse transcription, so sequencing read expressed TCRB transcripts. Sequenced by immunoSEQ multiplex PCR; TCRdb stores in-frame clones only, minus some. Among about 250,000 clones, roughly 13% were seen once, and the ten largest hold about 0.03%. Sequenced material: naive CD4+ T cells from blood. The receptors come from a woman between 40 and 50 years old in good health.

This chain uses TRBV5-1 with TRBJ1-6; D ambiguous. This CDR3 has 16 residues. V lost 1 base, J lost 5 bases, and 13 bases lay in between. Looked up from germline, CDR1 is SGHRS and CDR2 is YFSETQ. The CDR3 here is CASSLRLERDNSPLHF. The DNA of the CDR3 is TGCGCCAGCAGCTTGCGTTTAGAGAGAGATAATTCACCCCTCCACTTT.

This chain connects TRBV28 to TRBJ1-4; TRBD1 aligns across 9 bases. The germline CDR1 and CDR2 sequences are MDHEN and SYDVKM. Trimming cost V 2 bases and J 3 bases; bases outside gene matches: 4. CDR3 length: 16 amino acids. The CDR3 DNA is TGTGCCAGCAGTTTACTACAGGGGGCTGCTAATGAAAAACTGTTTTTT. It translates to CASSLLQGAANEKLFF.

The V and J genes are TRBV19 and TRBJ2-5, with 7 nucleotides matching TRBD1. Germline loops: CDR1 LNHDA, CDR2 SQIVND (reference sequence). Trimming removed 3 bases from V and 9 bases from J; junction bases left unmatched: 1. CDR3 length equals 11 residues. The CDR3 DNA follows: TGTGCCAGTAGTATCGGGACAGCCCAGTACTTC. As protein: CASSIGTAQYF. The full variable domain, rest sourced from reference TRBV19 and TRBJ2-5, is DGGITQSPKYLFRKEGQNVTLSCEQNLNHDAMYWYRQDPGQGLRLIYYSQIVNDFQKGDIAEGYSVSREKKESFPLTVTSAQKNPTAFYLCASSIGTAQYFGPGTRLLVL.

This clone was observed a few times. The chain has TRBV2 and TRBJ1-1; the match to TRBD1 covers 8 bases. The V gene end was trimmed by 6 bases and the J gene end by 6 bases; junction bases not matched to a gene: 9. Germline-derived CDR1 and CDR2 are SNHLY and FYNNEI. The CDR3 extends over 14 amino acids. The CDR3 nucleotides are TGTGCCAGCAGGAATCAGGGGGCTTGGGCTGAAGCTTTCTTT. Protein product: CASRNQGAWAEAFF. The variable domain in full, with the rest retrieved from reference TRBV2 and TRBJ1-1, is EPEVTQTPSHQVTQMGQEVILRCVPISNHLYFYWYRQILGQKVEFLVSFYNNEISEKSEIFDDQFSVERPDGSNFTLKIRSTKLEDSAMYFCASRNQGAWAEAFFGQGTRLTVV.

This sequence joins TRBV19 and TRBJ2-7; D is perhaps TRBD1 (5 bases). Trimming removed 7 bases at V and 4 bases at J, with 8 bases between. The germline CDR1 and CDR2 sequences are LNHDA and SQIVND (reference sequence). The CDR3 has 11 amino acids. The CDR3, as DNA: TGTGCCAGTACAGGGAATTACGAGCAGTACTTC. Translation: CASTGNYEQYF.

This clone was seen only a few times. Within the sample, other DNA sequences also encode this same CDR3. The V and J genes are TRBV11-2 and TRBJ1-1; possibly TRBD1 for D (5 bases). CDR3 length: 14 amino acids. V lost 3 bases to trimming and J lost 1 base, with 9 bases between them. CDR1 is SGHAT and CDR2 is FQNNGV in the germline V gene. The CDR3 is CASSLRDRNTEAFF. The CDR3 DNA sequence: TGTGCCAGCAGCTTGAGAGACAGGAACACTGAAGCTTTCTTT.

This clone was seen many times. The chain employs TRBV5-4 and TRBJ2-2; tentatively, D is TRBD2 (7 bases). Looked up from germline, CDR1 is SGHNT and CDR2 is YYREEE (reference sequence). The CDR3 runs 16 residues. Trimming removed 6 bases from V and 5 bases from J, with 20 bases in between. As DNA, the CDR3 is TGTGCCAGCACCTTAAGGAGGGGGGGCCGAACCGGGGAGCTGTTTTTT. It is translated as CASTLRRGGRTGELFF.

CDR3 coding DNA: TGTGCCAGCACCACAGGGGGGACGGGCCTCAATGGCTACACCTTC. Protein: CASTTGGTGLNGYTF. The V call is TRBV6-5, the J call TRBJ1-2; 8 nucleotides align to TRBD1. The CDR3 extends over 15 amino acids. The V and J ends lost 7 bases and 6 bases, in that order; junction bases with no gene match: 13. CDR1 and CDR2 from the germline V gene are MNHEY and SVGAGI.

This clone turned up a few times. CDR3 bases: TGTGCCAGCAGCTTACGGACAGGGGTTGCCGAGCAGTACTTC. Encoded protein: CASSLRTGVAEQYF. The rearrangement links TRBV5-4 to TRBJ2-7; TRBD1 aligns across 9 bases. The CDR3 is made up of 14 amino acids. V dropped 2 bases and J dropped 6; count of bases not matched to a gene: 6. Germline CDR1 SGHNT, CDR2 YYREEE (reference sequence). Together with reference TRBV5-4 and TRBJ2-7, the CDR3 gives the full variable domain: ETGVTQSPTHLIKTRGQQVTLRCSSQSGHNTVSWYQQALGQGPQFIFQYYREEENGRGNFPPRFSGLQFPNYSSELNVNALELDDSALYLCASSLRTGVAEQYFGPGTRLTVT.

In its sample, this clone was seen a few times. The rearrangement links TRBV14 to TRBJ1-1; no definite D call. Trimming left V 1 base short and J 11 bases short, with 14 bases between. The CDR3 is 13 amino acids. CDR1 and CDR2 from the germline V gene are SGHDN and FVKESK. This CDR3 reads CASSQGIFTGAFF. In DNA, the CDR3 is TGTGCCAGCAGCCAAGGTATTTTCACGGGGGCTTTCTTT.

The rearrangement uses TRBV5-1 and TRBJ2-1; 11 bases match TRBD2. Germline V gene data show CDR1 as SGHRS and CDR2 as YFSETQ. V trimming: 5 bases; J trimming: 6 bases; junction bases outside the gene matches: 4. CDR3 length: 14 amino acids. The CDR3 sequence: CASRIAGGFNEQFF. For the CDR3, the DNA is TGCGCCAGCAGAATAGCGGGGGGGTTCAATGAGCAGTTCTTC.

This rearrangement joins TRBV2 to TRBJ2-3; the D is unclear. From germline, CDR1 is SNHLY and CDR2 FYNNEI. The CDR3 length is 13 residues. V was trimmed by 7 bases and J by 1 base, leaving 9 bases between them. Here the CDR3 reads CASTRPGTDTQYF. CDR3 bases: TGTGCCAGCACCCGCCCGGGCACAGATACGCAGTATTTT.

This clone was picked up a small number of times. The genes are TRBV5-1 and TRBJ2-2, with 8 bases aligning to TRBD2. Germline V gives CDR1 SGHRS, CDR2 YFSETQ. V lost 4 bases, J lost 0 bases, and 5 bases stayed unmatched. This CDR3 has 16 amino acids. The CDR3: CASSERTSPNTGELFF. For the CDR3, the DNA is TGCGCCAGCAGCGAAAGGACTAGCCCGAACACCGGGGAGCTGTTTTTT.

This clone was detected only a few times. This chain joins TRBV6-4 and TRBJ2-3; TRBD2 aligns across 7 bases. Germline CDR1 reads MRHNA; CDR2 reads SNTAGT. The CDR3 runs 16 residues. The V and J ends lost 5 bases and 0 bases, in that order; junction bases with no gene match: 8. The CDR3 here is CASSPSTSSSTDTQYF. The CDR3 DNA is TGTGCCAGCAGTCCTTCGACTAGCTCTAGCACAGATACGCAGTATTTT.

This rearrangement joins TRBV5-8 to TRBJ1-1, with D maybe TRBD1 (5 bases). The CDR3 runs 14 residues. In germline, CDR1 is SGHTS, CDR2 YDEGEE. The ends were cut back, 1 base at V and 0 bases at J, with 7 bases in the middle. CDR3 amino acids: CASSLQGMNTEAFF. CDR3 nucleotide sequence: TGTGCCAGCAGCTTGCAGGGAATGAACACTGAAGCTTTCTTT.

This clone turned up a few times. The chain is built from TRBV29-1 and TRBJ1-1, with 7 positions matching TRBD1. Germline V gene lookup returns CDR1 SQVTM and CDR2 ANQGSEA. This CDR3 region has 13 residues. V lost 7 bases, J lost 3 bases, and 8 bases stayed unmatched. The CDR3 sequence is CSASQGYDTEAFF. CDR3 nucleotide sequence: TGCAGCGCTTCACAGGGGTATGACACTGAAGCTTTCTTT.

The table lists this clone with a few counts. V and J are TRBV4-1 and TRBJ2-1, with D possibly being TRBD1 (6 bases). Per germline, CDR1 MGHRA and CDR2 YSYEKL. V gave up 1 base and J gave up 14 bases, with 18 bases separating them. The CDR3 has 14 amino acids. In nucleotides, the CDR3 is TGCGCCAGCAGCCAAGTTGAACAGGGATTTAAGGAGTTCTTC. Its protein is CASSQVEQGFKEFF.

This chain uses TRBV6-1 with TRBJ1-1, with D possibly TRBD1 on 5 matching bases. The V gene lost 2 bases and the J gene lost 3 bases, with 10 bases spanning the gap. Looked up from germline, CDR1 is MNHNS and CDR2 is SASEGT. The length of the CDR3 is 14 residues. The CDR3 coding sequence is TGTGCCAGCAGTGAAAAGGGGTTGTACACTGAAGCTTTCTTT. Encoded protein: CASSEKGLYTEAFF.

This clone was counted only a few times. This CDR3 is CASSLRSGGAYNEQFF. DNA for the CDR3: TGTGCCAGCAGCCTACGTAGCGGGGGGGCTTACAATGAGCAGTTCTTC. This sequence joins TRBV14 and TRBJ2-1; TRBD2 matches 11 bases. This CDR3 has 16 amino acids. Germline V gene lookup returns CDR1 SGHDN and CDR2 FVKESK. Trimming removed 4 bases from V and 4 bases from J; junction bases left unmatched: 6.

The rearrangement links TRBV19 to TRBJ2-2; D remains ambiguous. Germline-derived CDR1 and CDR2 are LNHDA and SQIVND (reference sequence). This CDR3 contains 14 residues. The V end lost 1 base, the J end lost 7 bases, and 10 bases lay between the germline ends. CDR3 in amino acids: CASSIAAASGELFF. The CDR3 DNA is TGTGCCAGTAGTATAGCGGCAGCGAGCGGGGAGCTGTTTTTT.

The V and J genes are TRBV4-1 and TRBJ2-7, with 8 bases fitting TRBD1. The ends lost 4 bases at V and 1 base at J; junction bases unmatched: 6. The V gene's germline CDR1 is MGHRA and CDR2 YSYEKL. The CDR3 consists of 15 residues. DNA for the CDR3: TGCGCCAGCAGCCTAGAGGGGACAGGATCCTACGAGCAGTACTTC. Protein: CASSLEGTGSYEQYF.